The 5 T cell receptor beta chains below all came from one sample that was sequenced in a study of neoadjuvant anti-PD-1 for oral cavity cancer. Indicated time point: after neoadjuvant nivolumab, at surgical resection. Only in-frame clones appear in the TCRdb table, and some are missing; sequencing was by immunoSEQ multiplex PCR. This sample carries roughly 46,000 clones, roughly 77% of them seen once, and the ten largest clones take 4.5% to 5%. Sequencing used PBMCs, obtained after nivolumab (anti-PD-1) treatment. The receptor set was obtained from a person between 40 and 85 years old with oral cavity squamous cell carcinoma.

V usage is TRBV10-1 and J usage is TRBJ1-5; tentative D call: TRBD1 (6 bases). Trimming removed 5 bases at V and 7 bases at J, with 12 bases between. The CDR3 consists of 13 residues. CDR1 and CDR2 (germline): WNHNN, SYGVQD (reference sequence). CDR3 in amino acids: CASSTGIEQPQHF. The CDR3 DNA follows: TGCGCCAGCAGTACAGGGATAGAGCAGCCCCAGCATTTT.

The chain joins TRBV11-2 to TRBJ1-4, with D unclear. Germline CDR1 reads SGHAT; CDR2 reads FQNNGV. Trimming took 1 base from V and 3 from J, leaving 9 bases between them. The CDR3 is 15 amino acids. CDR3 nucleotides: TGTGCCAGCAGCTTAGTAAGGGCCCCTAATGAAAAACTGTTTTTT. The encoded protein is CASSLVRAPNEKLFF.

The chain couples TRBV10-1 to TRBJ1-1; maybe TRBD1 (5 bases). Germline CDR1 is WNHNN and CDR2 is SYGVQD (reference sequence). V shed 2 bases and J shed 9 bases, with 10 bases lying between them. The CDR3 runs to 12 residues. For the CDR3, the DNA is TGCGCCAGCAGTGAGATTCTGGGGCAAGCTTTCTTT. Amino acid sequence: CASSEILGQAFF.

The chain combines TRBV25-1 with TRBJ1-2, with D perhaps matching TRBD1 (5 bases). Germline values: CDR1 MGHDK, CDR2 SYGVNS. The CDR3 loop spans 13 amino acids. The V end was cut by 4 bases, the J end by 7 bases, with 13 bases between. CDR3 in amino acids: CASSGQRTGGYTF. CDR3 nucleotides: TGTGCCAGCAGTGGACAGAGGACGGGTGGCTACACCTTC.

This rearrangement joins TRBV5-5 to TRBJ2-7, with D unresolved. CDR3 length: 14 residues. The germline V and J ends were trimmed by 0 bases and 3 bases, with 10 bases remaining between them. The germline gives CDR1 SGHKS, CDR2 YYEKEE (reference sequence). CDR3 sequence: CASSLASPVYEQYF. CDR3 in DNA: TGTGCCAGCAGCTTGGCTAGTCCTGTCTACGAGCAGTACTTC. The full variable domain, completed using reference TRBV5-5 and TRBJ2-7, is DAGVTQSPTHLIKTRGQQVTLRCSPISGHKSVSWYQQVLGQGPQFIFQYYEKEERGRGNFPDRFSARQFPNYSSELNVNALLLGDSALYLCASSLASPVYEQYFGPGTRLTVT.